The 7 T cell receptor beta chains presented below share a single source sample, sequenced in a study of blood T cell repertoires in COVID-19. The assay was immunoSEQ multiplex PCR, and TCRdb's table has in-frame clones only and misses some. Of roughly 38,000 clones in the sample, almost 90% were seen once. The material sequenced was peripheral blood. The receptors come from a man aged 60 to 69 with active or convalescent COVID-19.

The V call is TRBV12-3 or TRBV12-4, the J call TRBJ1-1, with unresolved D. Trimming pared 1 base from V and 4 bases from J, leaving 7 bases between. The length of the CDR3 is 13 residues. The CDR3 loop is CASSLGGPTEAFF. CDR3 DNA: TGTGCCAGCAGTTTAGGAGGGCCCACTGAAGCTTTCTTT.

The rearrangement joins TRBV9 to TRBJ2-1; no definite D call. Germline CDR1 SGDLS, CDR2 YYNGEE. The CDR3 loop spans 19 amino acids. Trimming stripped 3 bases from V and 0 bases from J, with 22 bases between. This chain's CDR3 is CASSALINFRVFSYNEQFF. CDR3 coding DNA: TGTGCCAGCAGCGCCCTAATCAACTTCCGAGTATTCTCCTACAATGAGCAGTTCTTC.

This chain links TRBV16 with TRBJ2-7; 7 nucleotides match TRBD1. CDR3 length: 17 residues. Germline V gene lookup returns CDR1 KGHSY and CDR2 FQNENV. With 2 bases clipped from V and 3 bases from J, the junction kept 13 bases outside the gene matches. The CDR3 sequence is CASSQISGGTLNYEQYF. In DNA, the CDR3 is TGTGCCAGCAGCCAAATCTCAGGGGGTACTTTGAACTACGAGCAGTACTTC.

This clone was observed once. This CDR3 reads CSASTGMGSQPQHF. The DNA of the CDR3 is TGCAGCGCTTCAACAGGGATGGGATCTCAGCCCCAGCATTTT. The chain couples TRBV29-1 to TRBJ1-5; D might be TRBD1 (6 bases). Germline V gene sequence: CDR1 SQVTM, CDR2 ANQGSEA. Trimming removed 7 bases from V and 6 bases from J, with 19 bases in between. This CDR3 contains 14 residues. Full variable domain (rest looked up from reference TRBV29-1 and TRBJ1-5): SAVISQKPSRDICQRGTSLTIQCQVDSQVTMMFWYRQQPGQSLTLIATANQGSEATYESGFVIDKFPISRPNLTFSTLTVSNMSPEDSSIYLCSASTGMGSQPQHFGDGTRLSIL.

J is TRBJ2-1 and V is TRBV5-1; 12 bases agree with TRBD2. Per the germline V gene, CDR1 is SGHRS and CDR2 is YFSETQ. The CDR3 is 19 amino acids. Unmatched junction bases numbered 13, after V lost 0 bases and J lost 6 bases. In nucleotides, the CDR3 is TGCGCCAGCAGCTTGGGGTTAGGGCTAGCGGGAGGGCCGGGCAATGAGCAGTTCTTC. It specifies CASSLGLGLAGGPGNEQFF.

The rearrangement links TRBV2 to TRBJ2-7, with no clear D. V dropped 2 bases and J dropped 1 base, with 12 bases sitting between them. The germline CDR1 and CDR2 sequences are SNHLY and FYNNEI. This CDR3 comprises 15 residues. CDR3 DNA sequence: TGTGCCAGCAGTGAATTCCGTTTCCGGTCCTACGAGCAGTACTTC. This sequence encodes CASSEFRFRSYEQYF.

The V gene is TRBV19, the J gene TRBJ2-2; D is possibly TRBD1 (6 bases). The V and J ends lost 8 bases and 7 bases respectively, with 17 bases between them. This CDR3 contains 14 residues. CDR1 and CDR2 from the germline V gene are LNHDA and SQIVND (reference sequence). The CDR3 nucleotides are TGTGCCAGTGGACGACAGGCGTCTAACGGGGAGCTGTTTTTT. Translated, it gives CASGRQASNGELFF.